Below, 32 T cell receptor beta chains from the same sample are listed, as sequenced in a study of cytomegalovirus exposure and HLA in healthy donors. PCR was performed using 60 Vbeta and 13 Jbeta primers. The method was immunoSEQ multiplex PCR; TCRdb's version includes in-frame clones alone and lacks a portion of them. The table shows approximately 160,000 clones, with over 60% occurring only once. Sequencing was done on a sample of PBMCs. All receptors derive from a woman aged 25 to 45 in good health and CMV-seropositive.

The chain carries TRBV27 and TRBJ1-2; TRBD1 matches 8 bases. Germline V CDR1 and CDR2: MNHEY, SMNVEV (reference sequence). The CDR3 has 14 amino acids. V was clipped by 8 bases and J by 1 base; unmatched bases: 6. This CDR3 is CASGLQGVNYGYTF. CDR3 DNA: TGTGCCAGCGGACTACAGGGGGTTAACTATGGCTACACCTTC.

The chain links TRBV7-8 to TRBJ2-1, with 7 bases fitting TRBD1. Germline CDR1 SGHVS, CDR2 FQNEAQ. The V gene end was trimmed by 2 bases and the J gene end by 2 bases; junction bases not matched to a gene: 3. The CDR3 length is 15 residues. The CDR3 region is CASSLQGTAYNEQFF. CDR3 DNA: TGTGCCAGCAGCTTACAGGGGACAGCCTACAATGAGCAGTTCTTC.

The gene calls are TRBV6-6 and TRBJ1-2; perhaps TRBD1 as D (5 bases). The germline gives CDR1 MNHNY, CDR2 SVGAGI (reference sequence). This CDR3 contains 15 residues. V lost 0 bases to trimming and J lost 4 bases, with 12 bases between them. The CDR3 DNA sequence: TGTGCCAGCAGTTACTCCACGCAGGGATTCTATGGCTACACCTTC. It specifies CASSYSTQGFYGYTF.

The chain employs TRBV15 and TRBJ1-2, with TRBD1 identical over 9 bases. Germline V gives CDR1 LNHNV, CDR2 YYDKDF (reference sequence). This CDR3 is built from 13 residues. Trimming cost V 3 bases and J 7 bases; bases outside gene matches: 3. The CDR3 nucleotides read TGTGCCACCAGCAGGGGGACAGGGCTTGGCTACACCTTC. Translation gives CATSRGTGLGYTF.

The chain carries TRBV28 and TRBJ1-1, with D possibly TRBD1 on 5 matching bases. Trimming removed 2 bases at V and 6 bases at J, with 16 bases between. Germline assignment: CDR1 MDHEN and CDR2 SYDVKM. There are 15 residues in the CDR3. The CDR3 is CASSLVAGGTPEAFF. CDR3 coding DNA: TGTGCCAGCAGTTTAGTGGCGGGGGGTACCCCTGAAGCTTTCTTT.

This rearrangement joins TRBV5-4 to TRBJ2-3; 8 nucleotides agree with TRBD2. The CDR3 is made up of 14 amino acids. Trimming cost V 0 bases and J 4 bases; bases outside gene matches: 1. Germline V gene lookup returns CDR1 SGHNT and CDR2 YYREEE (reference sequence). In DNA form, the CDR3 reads TGTGCCAGCAGCTTGGTACTAGCGGCAGATACGCAGTATTTT. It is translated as CASSLVLAADTQYF.

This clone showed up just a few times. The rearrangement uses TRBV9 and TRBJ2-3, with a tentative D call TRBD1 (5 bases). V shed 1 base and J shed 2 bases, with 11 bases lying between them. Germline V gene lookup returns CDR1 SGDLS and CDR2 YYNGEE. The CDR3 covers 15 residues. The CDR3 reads CASSVTGSTTDTQYF. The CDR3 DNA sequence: TGTGCCAGCAGCGTAACAGGCTCTACCACAGATACGCAGTATTTT.

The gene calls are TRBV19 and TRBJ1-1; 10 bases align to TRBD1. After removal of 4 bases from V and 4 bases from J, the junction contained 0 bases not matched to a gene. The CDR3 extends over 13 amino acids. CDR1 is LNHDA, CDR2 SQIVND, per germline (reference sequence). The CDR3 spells CASSRTGGTEAFF. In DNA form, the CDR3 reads TGTGCCAGTAGTAGGACAGGGGGCACTGAAGCTTTCTTT.

DNA for the CDR3: TGTGCCAGCAGCTTGCAGGGCCTCTATAGCAATCAGCCCCAGCATTTT. This translates into CASSLQGLYSNQPQHF. The rearrangement uses TRBV5-6 and TRBJ1-5; D perhaps matches TRBD1 (5 bases). Looked up from germline, CDR1 is SGHDT and CDR2 is YYEEEE. V lost 1 base and J lost 0, with 11 bases in between. This CDR3 contains 16 residues.

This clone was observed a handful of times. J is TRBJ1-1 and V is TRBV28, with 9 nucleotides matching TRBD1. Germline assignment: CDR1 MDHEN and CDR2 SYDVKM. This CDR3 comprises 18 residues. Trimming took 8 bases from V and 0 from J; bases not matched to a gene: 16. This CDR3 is CASPPRFGGTGMNTEAFF. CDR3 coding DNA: TGTGCCAGCCCCCCTCGGTTCGGAGGGACAGGGATGAACACTGAAGCTTTCTTT.

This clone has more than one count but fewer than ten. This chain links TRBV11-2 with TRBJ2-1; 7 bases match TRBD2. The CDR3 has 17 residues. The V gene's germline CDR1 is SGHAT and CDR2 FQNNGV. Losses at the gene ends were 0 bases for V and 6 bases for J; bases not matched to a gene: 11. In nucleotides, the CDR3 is TGTGCCAGCAGCTTAGAACGGACTAGAGACAACTCCAATGAGCAGTTCTTC. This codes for CASSLERTRDNSNEQFF.

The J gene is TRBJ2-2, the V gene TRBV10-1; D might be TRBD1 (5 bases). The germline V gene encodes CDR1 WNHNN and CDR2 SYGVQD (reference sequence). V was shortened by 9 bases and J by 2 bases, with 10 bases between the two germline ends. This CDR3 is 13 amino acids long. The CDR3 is CASRQTNTGELFF. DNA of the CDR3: TGCGCCAGTAGACAGACCAACACCGGGGAGCTGTTTTTT.

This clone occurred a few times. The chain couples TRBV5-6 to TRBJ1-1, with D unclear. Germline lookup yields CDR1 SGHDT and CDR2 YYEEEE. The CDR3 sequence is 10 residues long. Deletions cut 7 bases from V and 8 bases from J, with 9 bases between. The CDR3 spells CASGVGEAFF. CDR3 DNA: TGTGCCAGCGGAGTTGGGGAAGCTTTCTTT.

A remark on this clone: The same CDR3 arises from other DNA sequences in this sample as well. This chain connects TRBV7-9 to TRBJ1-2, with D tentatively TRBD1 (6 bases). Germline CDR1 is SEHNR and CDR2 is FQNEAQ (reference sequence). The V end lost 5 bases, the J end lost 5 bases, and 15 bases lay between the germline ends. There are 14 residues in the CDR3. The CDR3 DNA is TGTGCCAGCAGCCTACAGGGAGGGGTTTATGGCTACACCTTC. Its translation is CASSLQGGVYGYTF.

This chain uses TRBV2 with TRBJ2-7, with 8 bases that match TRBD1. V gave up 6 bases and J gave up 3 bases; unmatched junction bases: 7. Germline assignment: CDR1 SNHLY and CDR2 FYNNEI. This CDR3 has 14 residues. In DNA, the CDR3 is TGTGCCAGCAGCCGAACGACAGGGGACTACGAGCAGTACTTC. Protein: CASSRTTGDYEQYF. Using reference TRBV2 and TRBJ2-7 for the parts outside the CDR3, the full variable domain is EPEVTQTPSHQVTQMGQEVILRCVPISNHLYFYWYRQILGQKVEFLVSFYNNEISEKSEIFDDQFSVERPDGSNFTLKIRSTKLEDSAMYFCASSRTTGDYEQYFGPGTRLTVT.

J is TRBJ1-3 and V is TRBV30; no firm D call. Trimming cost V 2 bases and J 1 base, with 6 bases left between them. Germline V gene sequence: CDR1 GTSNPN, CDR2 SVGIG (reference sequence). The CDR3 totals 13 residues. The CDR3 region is CAWSYGSGNTIYF. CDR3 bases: TGTGCCTGGAGTTACGGTTCTGGAAACACCATATATTTT.

The CDR3 bases are TGTGCCAGCAGCCCGATAACTAGCGGTGGGGGGAACATTCAGTACTTC. It specifies CASSPITSGGGNIQYF. The V and J genes are TRBV7-9 and TRBJ2-4, with 8 bases matching TRBD2. The CDR3 sequence is 16 residues long. The germline V gene has CDR1 SEHNR and CDR2 FQNEAQ (reference sequence). After removal of 5 bases from V and 7 bases from J, the junction contained 13 bases not matched to a gene.

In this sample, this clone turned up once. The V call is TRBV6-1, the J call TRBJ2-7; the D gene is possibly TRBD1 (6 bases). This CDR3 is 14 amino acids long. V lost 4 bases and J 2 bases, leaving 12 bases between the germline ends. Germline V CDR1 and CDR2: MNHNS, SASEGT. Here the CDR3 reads CASSVLGQTYEQYF. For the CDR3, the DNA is TGTGCCAGCAGTGTACTGGGACAAACCTACGAGCAGTACTTC.

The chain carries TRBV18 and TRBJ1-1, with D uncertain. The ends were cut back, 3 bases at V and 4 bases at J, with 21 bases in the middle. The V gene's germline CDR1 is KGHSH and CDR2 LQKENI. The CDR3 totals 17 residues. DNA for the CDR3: TGTGCCAGCTCACCCCGGGTGACGCGGAGTTTATCCACTGAAGCTTTCTTT. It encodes CASSPRVTRSLSTEAFF.

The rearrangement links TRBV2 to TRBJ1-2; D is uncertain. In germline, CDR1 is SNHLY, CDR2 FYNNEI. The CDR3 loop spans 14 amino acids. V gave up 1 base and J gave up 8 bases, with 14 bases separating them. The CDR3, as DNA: TGTGCCAGCAGTGAAGTCAGGCAGGTGTCAGGCTACACCTTC. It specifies CASSEVRQVSGYTF.

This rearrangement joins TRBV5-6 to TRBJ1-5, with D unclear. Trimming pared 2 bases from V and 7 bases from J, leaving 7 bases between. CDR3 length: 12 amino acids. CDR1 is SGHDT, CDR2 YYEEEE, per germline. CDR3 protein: CASSLYMQPQHF. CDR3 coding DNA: TGTGCCAGCAGCTTATATATGCAGCCCCAGCATTTT. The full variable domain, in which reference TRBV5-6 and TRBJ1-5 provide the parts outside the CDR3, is DAGVTQSPTHLIKTRGQQVTLRCSPKSGHDTVSWYQQALGQGPQFIFQYYEEEERQRGNFPDRFSGHQFPNYSSELNVNALLLGDSALYLCASSLYMQPQHFGDGTRLSIL.

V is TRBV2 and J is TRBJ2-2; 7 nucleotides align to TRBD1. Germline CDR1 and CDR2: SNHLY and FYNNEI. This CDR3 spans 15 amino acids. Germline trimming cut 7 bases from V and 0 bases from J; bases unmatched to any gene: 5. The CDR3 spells CASKPGQTNTGELFF. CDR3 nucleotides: TGTGCCAGCAAACCGGGACAGACGAACACCGGGGAGCTGTTTTTT.

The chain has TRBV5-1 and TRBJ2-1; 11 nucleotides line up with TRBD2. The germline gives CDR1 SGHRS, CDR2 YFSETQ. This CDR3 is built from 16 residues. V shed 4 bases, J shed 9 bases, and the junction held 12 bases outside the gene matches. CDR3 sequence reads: CASSVSSGGSVGEQFF. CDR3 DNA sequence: TGCGCCAGCAGCGTATCTAGCGGGGGGAGTGTGGGTGAGCAGTTCTTC. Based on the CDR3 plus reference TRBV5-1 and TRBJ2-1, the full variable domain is KAGVTQTPRYLIKTRGQQVTLSCSPISGHRSVSWYQQTPGQGLQFLFEYFSETQRNKGNFPGRFSGRQFSNSRSEMNVSTLELGDSALYLCASSVSSGGSVGEQFFGPGTRLTVL.

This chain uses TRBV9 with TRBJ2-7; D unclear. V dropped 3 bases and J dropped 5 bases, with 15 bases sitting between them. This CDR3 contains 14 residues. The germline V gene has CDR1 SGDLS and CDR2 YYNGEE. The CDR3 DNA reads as TGTGCCAGCAGCGGCTTTGCAGATCGCCACGAGCAGTACTTC. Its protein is CASSGFADRHEQYF.

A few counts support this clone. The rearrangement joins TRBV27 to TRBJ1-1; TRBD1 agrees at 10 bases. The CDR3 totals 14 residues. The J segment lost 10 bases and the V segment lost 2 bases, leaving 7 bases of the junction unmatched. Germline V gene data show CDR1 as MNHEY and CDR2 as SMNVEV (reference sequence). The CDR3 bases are TGTGCCAGCAGTTTAAGGGACAGGGGATACTCAGCTTTCTTT. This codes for CASSLRDRGYSAFF.

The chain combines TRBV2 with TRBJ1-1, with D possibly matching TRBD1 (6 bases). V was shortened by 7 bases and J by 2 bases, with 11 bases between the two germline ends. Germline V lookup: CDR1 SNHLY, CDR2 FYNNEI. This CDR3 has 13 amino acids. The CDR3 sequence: CASTRDTNTEAFF. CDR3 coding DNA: TGTGCCAGCACTCGGGACACCAACACTGAAGCTTTCTTT.

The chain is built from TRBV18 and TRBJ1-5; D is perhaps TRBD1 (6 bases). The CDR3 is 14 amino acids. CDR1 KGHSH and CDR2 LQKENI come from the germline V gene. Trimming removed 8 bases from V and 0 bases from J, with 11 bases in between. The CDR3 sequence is CASQQGSSNQPQHF. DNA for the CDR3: TGTGCCAGCCAACAGGGATCTAGCAATCAGCCCCAGCATTTT.

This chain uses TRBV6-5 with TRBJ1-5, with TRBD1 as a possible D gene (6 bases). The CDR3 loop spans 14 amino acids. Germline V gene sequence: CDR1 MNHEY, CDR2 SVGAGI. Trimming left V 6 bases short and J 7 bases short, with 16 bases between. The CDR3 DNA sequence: TGTGCCAGCAGCACTCTCAGGGGCGGACAGCCCCAGCATTTT. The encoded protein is CASSTLRGGQPQHF.

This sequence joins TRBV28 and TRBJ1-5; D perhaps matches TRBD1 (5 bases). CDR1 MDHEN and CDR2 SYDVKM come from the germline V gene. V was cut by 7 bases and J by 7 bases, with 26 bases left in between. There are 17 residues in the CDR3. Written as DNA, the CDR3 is TGTGCCAGCACCCCCGTCGGGGGATCAAGTTTTGGGCAGCCCCAGCATTTT. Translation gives CASTPVGGSSFGQPQHF. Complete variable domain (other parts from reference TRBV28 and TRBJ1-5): DVKVTQSSRYLVKRTGEKVFLECVQDMDHENMFWYRQDPGLGLRLIYFSYDVKMKEKGDIPEGYSVSREKKERFSLILESASTNQTSMYLCASTPVGGSSFGQPQHFGDGTRLSIL.

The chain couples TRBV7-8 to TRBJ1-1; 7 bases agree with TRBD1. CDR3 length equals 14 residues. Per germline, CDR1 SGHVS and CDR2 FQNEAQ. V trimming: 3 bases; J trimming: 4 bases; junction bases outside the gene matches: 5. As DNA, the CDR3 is TGTGCCAGCAGCTTTTGGGACAGTGGCACTGAAGCTTTCTTT. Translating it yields CASSFWDSGTEAFF.

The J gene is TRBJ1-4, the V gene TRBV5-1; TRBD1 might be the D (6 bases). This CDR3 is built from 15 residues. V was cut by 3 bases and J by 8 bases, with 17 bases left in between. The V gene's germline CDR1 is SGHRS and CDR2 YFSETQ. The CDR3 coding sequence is TGCGCCAGCAGCTGGGGGGGCGTCAATTCCGAAAAACTGTTTTTT. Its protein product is CASSWGGVNSEKLFF.

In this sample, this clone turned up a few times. CDR3 protein: CASSEIRTSGSYEQYF. CDR3 nucleotides: TGTGCCAGCAGTGAAATTCGCACTAGCGGGAGCTACGAGCAGTACTTC. The chain employs TRBV6-1 and TRBJ2-7; 11 nucleotides align to TRBD2. Per germline, CDR1 MNHNS and CDR2 SASEGT. J was trimmed by 3 bases and V by 2 bases; bases with no gene match: 6. This CDR3 spans 16 amino acids.